These 8 T cell receptor beta chains were all obtained from the same sample, sequenced in a study of T cells in Graves' hyperthyroidism and ophthalmopathy. RNA transcripts gave rise to amplified TCR beta CDR3 regions. A set of HTBI primers served as the primers for a first-round RT-PCR of the TCR CDR3. TCRdb used MiXCR to reprocess the multiplex PCR reads, holding one entry per CDR3 protein. The sample has some 600,000 distinct CDR3 sequences, over 11% seen once. Specimen: blood. The source of these receptors is a woman aged 25 to 39 with Graves' hyperthyroidism that later progressed to Graves' ophthalmopathy.

The table lists this clonotype with a few counts. The chain is built from TRBV12-3 or TRBV12-4 and TRBJ1-2; D is undetermined. The CDR3 contains 11 residues. V lost 3 bases and J lost 10, with 9 bases in between. The CDR3, as DNA: TGTGCCAGCAGTTTTAGGGAGGCCTACACCTTC. Residues: CASSFREAYTF.

In its sample, this clonotype was seen many times. V and J are TRBV4-1 and TRBJ1-6; D might be TRBD1 (5 bases). Trimming left V 0 bases short and J 9 bases short, with 12 bases between. Germline-derived CDR1 and CDR2 are MGHRA and YSYEKL. The CDR3 has 15 amino acids. This CDR3 reads CASSQDQGLSSPLHF. The CDR3, as DNA: TGCGCCAGCAGCCAAGACCAGGGATTGAGTTCACCCCTCCACTTT.

This clonotype has ten or more counts. The chain combines TRBV5-1 with TRBJ2-3; 7 nucleotides agree with TRBD2. Germline V gene lookup returns CDR1 SGHRS and CDR2 YFSETQ. This CDR3 comprises 16 residues. V shed 3 bases, J shed 4 bases, and the junction held 11 bases outside the gene matches. CDR3: CASSSLAEKGPDTQYF. For the CDR3, the DNA is TGCGCCAGCAGCTCTCTAGCGGAGAAAGGTCCAGATACGCAGTATTTT. The complete variable domain, with remaining parts taken from reference TRBV5-1 and TRBJ2-3, reads KAGVTQTPRYLIKTRGQQVTLSCSPISGHRSVSWYQQTPGQGLQFLFEYFSETQRNKGNFPGRFSGRQFSNSRSEMNVSTLELGDSALYLCASSSLAEKGPDTQYFGPGTRLTVL.

This clonotype was found many times. V gene TRBV20-1 combines with J gene TRBJ2-5; D is undetermined. Per germline, CDR1 DFQATT and CDR2 SNEGSKA (reference sequence). The CDR3 extends over 14 amino acids. The V gene lost 2 bases and the J gene lost 1 base, with 11 bases spanning the gap. CDR3 amino acids: CSARPPVSQETQYF. The CDR3 DNA sequence: TGCAGTGCTAGACCTCCTGTCTCCCAAGAGACCCAGTACTTC.

In this sample, this clonotype turned up many times. J is TRBJ2-1 and V is TRBV28; TRBD2 matches at 11 bases. The length of the CDR3 is 16 residues. Germline CDR1 and CDR2: MDHEN and SYDVKM. The ends lost 5 bases at V and 7 bases at J; junction bases unmatched: 10. CDR3: CASSPATSGIMNEQFF. DNA of the CDR3: TGTGCCAGCAGTCCTGCGACTAGCGGGATTATGAATGAGCAGTTCTTC.

This clonotype came up many times. V and J are TRBV30 and TRBJ2-7; TRBD1 or TRBD2 may be the D gene (5 bases each). CDR1 and CDR2 (germline): GTSNPN, SVGIG (reference sequence). V lost 1 base and J lost 5, with 12 bases in between. This CDR3 region has 13 residues. The CDR3 coding sequence is TGTGCCTGGAGTGGGGGGAGTCAGGACGAGCAGTACTTC. It translates to CAWSGGSQDEQYF.

Remarks on this clonotype: A much more abundant neighbour one base away suggests this may be a read error. The V gene is TRBV12-3 or TRBV12-4, the J gene TRBJ2-5, with D unclear. There are 14 residues in the CDR3. The CDR3 coding sequence is TGTCCCAGCAGCGTATTGGCAGCCCAAGAGACCCAGTACTTC. It specifies CPSSVLAAQETQYF.

This clonotype appeared many times. The V and J genes are TRBV11-3 and TRBJ1-5; D may be TRBD1 (5 bases). The CDR3 spans 13 residues. CDR1 and CDR2 from the germline V gene are SGHNT and YENEEA. V shed 9 bases and J shed 9 bases, with 18 bases lying between them. The CDR3 bases are TGTGCCAGTGGAGAGGGGAGTGGAGGGCCCCAGCATTTT. Protein sequence: CASGEGSGGPQHF.